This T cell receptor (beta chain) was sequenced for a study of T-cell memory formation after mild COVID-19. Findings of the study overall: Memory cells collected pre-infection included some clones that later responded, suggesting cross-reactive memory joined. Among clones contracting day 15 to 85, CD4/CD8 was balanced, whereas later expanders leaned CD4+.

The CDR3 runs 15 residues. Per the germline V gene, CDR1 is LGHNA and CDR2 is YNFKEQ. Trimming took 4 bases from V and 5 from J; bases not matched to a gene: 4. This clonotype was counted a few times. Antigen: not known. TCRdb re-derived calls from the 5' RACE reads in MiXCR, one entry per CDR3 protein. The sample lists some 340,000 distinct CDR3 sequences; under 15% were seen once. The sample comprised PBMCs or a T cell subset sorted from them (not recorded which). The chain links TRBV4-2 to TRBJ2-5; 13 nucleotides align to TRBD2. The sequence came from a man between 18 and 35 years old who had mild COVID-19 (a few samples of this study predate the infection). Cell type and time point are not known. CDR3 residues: CASSLRLAGGETQYF. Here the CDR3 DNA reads TGTGCCAGCAGCCTCCGACTAGCGGGGGGCGAGACCCAGTACTTC.